This T cell receptor (beta chain) was found in a study of T-cell memory formation after mild COVID-19. Study summary: The study found TCR clusters largely donor specific. Overall study findings and caveats: Mostly located in CM and EM were contracting CD4+ clones, with contracting CD8+ clones located in EMRA.

Trimming took 5 bases from V and 4 from J, leaving 11 bases between them. CDR1 is SEHNR and CDR2 is FQNEAQ in the germline V gene (reference sequence). The CDR3 is made up of 13 amino acids. TCRdb ran MiXCR on the 5' RACE reads and lists one entry per CDR3 protein. This table has around 200,000 distinct CDR3 sequences, roughly 27% appearing once. With regard to this clonotype: What it recognizes is unknown.

This receptor was identified in an adult woman who had mild COVID-19 (a few samples of this study predate the infection). Cell type and time point are not known. The chain couples TRBV7-9 to TRBJ1-2; D not resolved. The sequenced sample consisted of PBMCs or a T cell subset sorted from them (not recorded which). The CDR3 DNA reads as TGTGCCAGCAGCCCGACGATGGGCTATGGCTACACCTTC. It translates to CASSPTMGYGYTF.